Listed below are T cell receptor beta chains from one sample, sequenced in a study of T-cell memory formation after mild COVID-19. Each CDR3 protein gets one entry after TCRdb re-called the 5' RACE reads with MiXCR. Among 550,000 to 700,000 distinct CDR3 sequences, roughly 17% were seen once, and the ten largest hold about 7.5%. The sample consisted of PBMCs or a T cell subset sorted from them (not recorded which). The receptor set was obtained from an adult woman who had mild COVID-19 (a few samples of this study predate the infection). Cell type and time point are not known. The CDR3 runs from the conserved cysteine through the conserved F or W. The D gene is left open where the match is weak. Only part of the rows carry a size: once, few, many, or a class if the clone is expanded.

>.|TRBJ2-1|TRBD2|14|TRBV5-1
TGCGCCAGCAGCCACGGACTAGCGAGGGGTGAGCAGTTCTTC
CASSHGLARGEQFF
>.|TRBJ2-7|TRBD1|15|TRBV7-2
TGTGCCAGCAGCTTGGGGCCAGGGGGCCCCTACGAGCAGTACTTC
CASSLGPGGPYEQYF
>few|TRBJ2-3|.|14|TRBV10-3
TGTGCCATCAGTGAGGTCCGCGGCACAGATACGCAGTATTTT
CAISEVRGTDTQYF
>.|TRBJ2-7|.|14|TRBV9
TGTGCCAGCAGCGTAGCTACCCCCTCCTACGAGCAGTACTTC
CASSVATPSYEQYF
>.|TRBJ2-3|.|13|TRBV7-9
TGTGCCAGCAGCGCTAGTAGGACAGATACGCAGTATTTT
CASSASRTDTQYF
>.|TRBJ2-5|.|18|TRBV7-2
TGTGCCAGCAGCTTAGACCTCGGGGGGCGGGCCCGGAGAGAGACCCAGTACTTC
CASSLDLGGRARRETQYF
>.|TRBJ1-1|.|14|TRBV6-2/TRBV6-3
TGTGCCAGCAGTTACTTCCGGGGCACCACTGAAGCTTTCTTT
CASSYFRGTTEAFF
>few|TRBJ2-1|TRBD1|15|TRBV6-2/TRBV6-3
TGTGCCAGCAGTGACGGGACAGGGGGCCGGAATGAGCAGTTCTTC
CASSDGTGGRNEQFF
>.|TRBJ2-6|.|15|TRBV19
TGTGCCAGTAGGCCCACAGGCTCTGGGGCCAACGTCCTGACTTTC
CASRPTGSGANVLTF
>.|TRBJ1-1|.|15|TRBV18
TGTGCCAGCTCACCGCCCGGGACACTTAACACTGAAGCTTTCTTT
CASSPPGTLNTEAFF
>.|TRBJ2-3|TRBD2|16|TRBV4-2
TGTGCCAGCAGCCAAGATCGAGCGGGAGTGGGGGATACGCAGTATTTT
CASSQDRAGVGDTQYF
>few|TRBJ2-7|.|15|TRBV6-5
TGTGCCAGCAGTTACCAATGGACAACCTCCTACGAGCAGTACTTC
CASSYQWTTSYEQYF
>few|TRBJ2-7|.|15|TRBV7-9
TGTGCCAGCAGCTTAGAGGGGTCGGTTGAGTACGAGCAGTACTTC
CASSLEGSVEYEQYF
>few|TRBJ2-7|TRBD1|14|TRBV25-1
TGTGCCAGCAGTTCTCAAGGACAGGGCTACGAGCAGTACTTC
CASSSQGQGYEQYF
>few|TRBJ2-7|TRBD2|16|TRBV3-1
TGTGCCAGCAGCCAAGATGCGCTAGCGGGAAGCTACGAGCAGTACTTC
CASSQDALAGSYEQYF
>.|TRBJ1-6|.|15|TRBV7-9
TGTGCCAGCAGCTTAAGCTACGGGTCCCGTTCACCCCTCCACTTT
CASSLSYGSRSPLHF
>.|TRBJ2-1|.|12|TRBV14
TGTGCCAGCAGCAGTACGGGGAGGAGTGCGTTCTTC
CASSSTGRSAFF
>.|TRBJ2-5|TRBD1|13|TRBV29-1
TGCAGCGCCCCGACAGGGTCACAAGAGACCCAGTACTTC
CSAPTGSQETQYF
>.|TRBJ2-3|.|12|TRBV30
TGTGCCTGGAGTGTGGGGGCAGATACGCAGTATTTT
CAWSVGADTQYF
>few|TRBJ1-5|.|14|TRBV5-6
TGTGCCAGCAGCTTGGCAGGGCGGGATCAGCCCCAGCATTTT
CASSLAGRDQPQHF
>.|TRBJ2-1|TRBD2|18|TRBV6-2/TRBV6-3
TGTGCCAGCAGTTACTTCTCCTCCGGGCTAGCGGGAGGCAATGAGCAGTTCTTC
CASSYFSSGLAGGNEQFF
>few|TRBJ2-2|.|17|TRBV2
TGTGCCAGCAGTGAGCAGGGGCGAGGGACGAACACCGGGGAGCTGTTTTTT
CASSEQGRGTNTGELFF
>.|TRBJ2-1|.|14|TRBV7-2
TGTGCCAGCAGCTCCTCGGACAAGCGAAATGAGCAGTTCTTC
CASSSSDKRNEQFF
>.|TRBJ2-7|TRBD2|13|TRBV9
TGTGCCAGCAGCGTAGAAGCGGGGCGTTTGCAGTACTTC
CASSVEAGRLQYF
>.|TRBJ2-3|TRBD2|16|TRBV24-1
TGTGCCACCTCTGACGGGACTAGCGGAGCCACAGATACGCAGTATTTT
CATSDGTSGATDTQYF
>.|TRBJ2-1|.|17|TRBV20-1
TGCAGTGCTAGAGAAACTAGTTATGCGGGCTCCTACAATGAGCAGTTCTTC
CSARETSYAGSYNEQFF
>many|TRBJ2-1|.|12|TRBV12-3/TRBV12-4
TGTGCCAGCAGTTTGGACGGGTATGAGCAGTTCTTC
CASSLDGYEQFF
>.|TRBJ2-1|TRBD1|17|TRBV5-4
TGTGCCAGCAGCCCCCCAGGTTCGGGACAGGGAGACAATGAGCAGTTCTTC
CASSPPGSGQGDNEQFF
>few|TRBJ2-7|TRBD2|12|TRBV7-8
TGTGCCACCGGGACTAGCGGGGTCGAGCAGTACTTC
CATGTSGVEQYF
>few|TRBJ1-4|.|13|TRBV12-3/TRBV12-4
TGTGCCAGCAGTCCTTTTGGGGCTGAAAAACTGTTTTTT
CASSPFGAEKLFF
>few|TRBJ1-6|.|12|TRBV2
TGTGCCAGCATGCAGTCTGGCTCACCCCTCCACTTT
CASMQSGSPLHF
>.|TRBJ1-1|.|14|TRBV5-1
TGCGCCAGCAGCTTGGTGGGCAGGGGCGCTGAAGCTTTCTTT
CASSLVGRGAEAFF
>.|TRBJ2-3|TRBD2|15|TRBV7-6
TGTGCCAGCAGCTCTCCCGGGGGGGCCGGAGATACGCAGTATTTT
CASSSPGGAGDTQYF
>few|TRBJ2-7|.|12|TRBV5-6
TGTGCCAGCAGCTTGGACAACGGAGAGCAGTACTTC
CASSLDNGEQYF
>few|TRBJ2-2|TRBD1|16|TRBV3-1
TGTGCCAGCAGCCAAGCGGGGACAGGGACCACCGGGGAGCTGTTTTTT
CASSQAGTGTTGELFF
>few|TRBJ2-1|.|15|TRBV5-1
TGCGCCAGCAGCCAAGCGGTCACCCCTGGGGATGAGCAGTTCTTC
CASSQAVTPGDEQFF
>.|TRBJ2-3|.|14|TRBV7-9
TGTGCCAGCAGCTTCGGGGTAAACACAGATACGCAGTATTTT
CASSFGVNTDTQYF
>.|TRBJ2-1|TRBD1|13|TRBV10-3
TGTGCCATCAAGGGACAGGGAGTGAGTGAGCAGTTCTTC
CAIKGQGVSEQFF
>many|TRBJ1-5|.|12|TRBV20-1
TGCAGTGCTCCCCAGGGGAATCAGCCCCAGCATTTT
CSAPQGNQPQHF
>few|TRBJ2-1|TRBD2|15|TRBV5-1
TGCGCCAGCAGCTTTCTAGCGGGAGAAAACAATGAGCAGTTCTTC
CASSFLAGENNEQFF
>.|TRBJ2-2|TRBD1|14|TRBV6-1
TGTGCCGGCCGGCAGGGGGCGAACACCGGGGAGCTGTTTTTT
CAGRQGANTGELFF
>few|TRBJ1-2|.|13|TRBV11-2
TGTGCCAGCAGCCCCAAATCGGGCTATGGCTACACCTTC
CASSPKSGYGYTF
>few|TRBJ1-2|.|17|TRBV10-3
TGTGCCATCGGACCGGGACACCCCCCTAATATGAACTATGGCTACACCTTC
CAIGPGHPPNMNYGYTF
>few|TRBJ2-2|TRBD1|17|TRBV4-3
TGCGCCAGCAGCCAAGTTTGGGACAGCCGGGACACCGGGGAGCTGTTTTTT
CASSQVWDSRDTGELFF
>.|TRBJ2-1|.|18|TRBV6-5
TGTGCCAGCAGGCTAAAAGGAGCCGACCTTCGGGGTACGAATGAGCAGTTCTTC
CASRLKGADLRGTNEQFF
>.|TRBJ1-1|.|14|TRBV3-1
TGTGCCAGCAGCCAAGCAGGGTGGGGAACTGAAGCTTTCTTT
CASSQAGWGTEAFF
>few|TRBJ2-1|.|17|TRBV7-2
TGTGCCAGCAGCTTAGCGGGAGTTCCCAGCTCCTACAATGAGCAGTTCTTC
CASSLAGVPSSYNEQFF
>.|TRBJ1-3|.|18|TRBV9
TGTGCCAGCAGCGTAGAATTGACGGGCAGGCCCTCTGGAAACACCATATATTTT
CASSVELTGRPSGNTIYF
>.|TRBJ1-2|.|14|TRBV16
TGTGCCAGCAGCCAATCAACAGCTAACTATGGCTACACCTTC
CASSQSTANYGYTF
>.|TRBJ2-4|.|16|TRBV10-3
TGTGCCATCAGTTCGGGACTCCTTGAAGCCAAAAACATTCAGTACTTC
CAISSGLLEAKNIQYF
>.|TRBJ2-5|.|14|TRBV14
TGTGCCAGCAGCCAACCAGGGTCGCAAGAGACCCAGTACTTC
CASSQPGSQETQYF
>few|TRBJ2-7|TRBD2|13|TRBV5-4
TGTGCCAGCAGCCAACTAGCGGGGTACGAGCAGTACTTC
CASSQLAGYEQYF
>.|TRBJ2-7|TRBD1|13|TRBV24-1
TGTGCCACCAGCAGGACAGGGACCTACGAGCAGTACTTC
CATSRTGTYEQYF